The entry that follows covers one TCR beta chain sequence. Its antigen is still unknown. The V and J ends lost 6 bases and 5 bases respectively, with 11 bases between them. The CDR3 is made up of 13 amino acids. Germline-derived CDR1 and CDR2 are WSHSY and SAAADI. Preparing the TCRbeta library involved the use of unique molecular identifiers. TCRdb reprocessed the PCR reads with MiXCR, giving one entry per CDR3 protein. The repertoire holds hundreds of thousands of distinct CDR3 sequences, around 13% seen once, with around 0.76% in the top ten. This entry comes from a study of T-cell reconstitution after alpha-beta-depleted transplantation in children. Whole-study findings and limits: Expanded graft clones numbering several hundred reportedly gave rise to alpha-beta T cells about two months after transplant. Newly generated T cells supplied most T-cell counts and diversity one year post-transplant.

The chain couples TRBV10-2 to TRBJ2-1; D might be TRBD1 or TRBD2, each matching 6 bases. The clonotype was recovered from a girl aged 2-10 years with congenital amegakaryocytic thrombocytopenia, due to receive a stem cell transplant. The starting material was PBMCs, obtained before TCRalphabeta/CD19-depleted stem cell transplant. The CDR3: CASRGAGNNEQFF. CDR3 DNA: TGCGCCAGCAGGGGGGCGGGAAACAATGAGCAGTTCTTC.